Shown below are 20 T cell receptor beta chains from a single sample sequenced in a study of control samples from healthy donors and cancer patients. The repertoire was sequenced with immunoSEQ multiplex PCR; TCRdb's copy has only in-frame clones and lacks some. The profile covers under 200,000 clones, with 96% appearing a single time and over 0.9% taken by the ten largest. Sequencing was done on a sample of blood. These receptors came from a woman aged 30 to 39 in good health.

This clone was recorded once. This chain uses TRBV12-3 or TRBV12-4 with TRBJ1-2; D gene unclear. V was pared by 7 bases and J by 7 bases, with 13 bases between. The CDR3 consists of 12 residues. Here the CDR3 DNA reads TGTGCCAGCACCCTTGGGCTCTCTGGCTACACCTTC. It codes for CASTLGLSGYTF.

The genes are TRBV9 and TRBJ2-3; the D gene could be TRBD1 or TRBD2 (5 bases each). The CDR3 is made up of 16 amino acids. V was trimmed by 3 bases and J by 2 bases, leaving 16 bases between them. CDR1 SGDLS and CDR2 YYNGEE come from the germline V gene. CDR3 DNA sequence: TGTGCCAGCAGCGCCGGGACGGGGTCTCCCACAGATACGCAGTATTTT. It yields the protein CASSAGTGSPTDTQYF.

J is TRBJ1-2 and V is TRBV19; tentative D call: TRBD1 (5 bases). The CDR3 has 13 amino acids. Germline V CDR1 and CDR2: LNHDA, SQIVND (reference sequence). V shed 5 bases and J shed 10 bases, with 17 bases lying between them. CDR3 bases: TGTGCCAGTAGTGCCCTCGACAGAGGCCCCTACACCTTC. Translation: CASSALDRGPYTF.

The sample holds one count of this clone. The chain couples TRBV5-8 to TRBJ2-1; D call uncertain. Germline loops: CDR1 SGHTS, CDR2 YDEGEE. The ends were cut back, 1 base at V and 3 bases at J, with 14 bases in the middle. This CDR3 is built from 16 residues. Here the CDR3 DNA reads TGTGCCAGCAGCTTGTTGGTGGGCAACTACTACAATGAGCAGTTCTTC. The encoded protein is CASSLLVGNYYNEQFF.

The chain joins TRBV4-2 to TRBJ2-7, with TRBD2 as a possible D gene (5 bases). Trimming left V 1 base short and J 7 bases short, with 14 bases between. Germline V gives CDR1 LGHNA, CDR2 YNFKEQ. This CDR3 has 14 amino acids. CDR3 sequence reads: CASSQVSGSREQYF. CDR3 DNA: TGTGCCAGCAGCCAAGTTTCGGGATCGCGAGAGCAGTACTTC.

This clone was seen once. The V gene is TRBV14, the J gene TRBJ2-2; 13 bases map to TRBD2. The CDR3 contains 18 residues. Germline CDR1 is SGHDN and CDR2 is FVKESK. The V gene end was trimmed by 4 bases and the J gene end by 4 bases; junction bases not matched to a gene: 9. The CDR3 DNA is TGTGCCAGCAGCCGGGGACTAGCGGGGATAGTGGGCACCGGGGAGCTGTTTTTT. This sequence encodes CASSRGLAGIVGTGELFF.

This chain connects TRBV18 to TRBJ2-7; D unclear. The V end was cut by 2 bases, the J end by 7 bases, with 9 bases between. The germline gives CDR1 KGHSH, CDR2 LQKENI. The CDR3 length is 12 residues. The CDR3 here is CASSPDKWEQYF. In nucleotides, the CDR3 is TGTGCCAGCTCACCAGATAAGTGGGAGCAGTACTTC.

J is TRBJ2-3 and V is TRBV29-1, with D tentatively TRBD2 (6 bases). V lost 4 bases, J lost 1 base, and 18 bases lay in between. Germline CDR1 and CDR2: SQVTM and ANQGSEA. The CDR3 is 16 residues long. The CDR3 bases are TGCAGCGTTGCGGCGGAACTAGCATTGGGCACAGATACGCAGTATTTT. Translation: CSVAAELALGTDTQYF.

This sequence joins TRBV5-1 and TRBJ1-6, with TRBD1 matching 8 bases. Germline V gene sequence: CDR1 SGHRS, CDR2 YFSETQ. Trimming took 0 bases from V and 9 from J; bases not matched to a gene: 5. The CDR3 has 15 residues. The CDR3 nucleotides read TGCGCCAGCAGCTTGGGGCAGGGGGCGCGTTCACCCCTCCACTTT. Its translation is CASSLGQGARSPLHF.

The chain recombines TRBV5-1 with TRBJ1-3; D may be TRBD1 (6 bases). Germline-derived CDR1 and CDR2 are SGHRS and YFSETQ. Trimming took 0 bases from V and 3 from J, leaving 13 bases between them. The CDR3 is 16 residues long. The CDR3 DNA follows: TGCGCCAGCAGCTTGGACGCGGGGGGCGGTGGAAACACCATATATTTT. This codes for CASSLDAGGGGNTIYF.

This clone was seen just once. The rearrangement links TRBV10-3 to TRBJ1-1; D not certain. The CDR3 has 14 amino acids. Germline V gives CDR1 ENHRY, CDR2 SYGVKD. The germline V and J ends were trimmed by 0 bases and 4 bases, with 9 bases remaining between them. The CDR3 protein is CAISESGTGTEAFF. The CDR3 DNA reads as TGTGCCATCAGTGAGTCGGGTACTGGCACTGAAGCTTTCTTT.

This sequence joins TRBV20-1 and TRBJ1-1; a weak D match, TRBD1 (5 bases). Trimming took off 5 bases at V and 6 bases at J, with 10 bases between the two ends. CDR3 length: 11 amino acids. Germline CDR1 reads DFQATT; CDR2 reads SNEGSKA (reference sequence). The CDR3 loop reads CSAPRDPEAFF. The CDR3 DNA sequence: TGCAGTGCTCCCCGGGACCCTGAAGCTTTCTTT.

The rearrangement links TRBV6-2 or TRBV6-3 to TRBJ1-2; 7 nucleotides agree with TRBD1. This CDR3 comprises 14 residues. Germline CDR1 reads MNHEY; CDR2 reads SVGEGT. The junction had 8 bases not matched to a gene; V was cut back by 5 bases and J by 5 bases. The CDR3 DNA reads TGTGCCAGCAGTCGTACCGGGACAGAGTATGGCTACACCTTC. It translates to CASSRTGTEYGYTF.

The rearrangement joins TRBV6-5 to TRBJ2-3, with 9 bases matching TRBD1. The trim removed 6 bases at V and 3 bases at J, leaving 7 bases unmatched. Germline values: CDR1 MNHEY, CDR2 SVGAGI. The CDR3 length is 15 residues. CDR3 sequence: CASRGTGGWTDTQYF. The CDR3 nucleotides are TGTGCCAGCAGAGGTACAGGGGGCTGGACAGATACGCAGTATTTT.

The rearrangement joins TRBV7-2 to TRBJ2-7; D uncertain. Germline CDR1 and CDR2: SGHTA and FQGNSA. The V and J ends lost 2 bases and 4 bases respectively, with 9 bases between them. This CDR3 is built from 13 residues. This chain's CDR3 is CASSLIGLYEQYF. In DNA, the CDR3 is TGTGCCAGCAGCTTAATAGGCTTATACGAGCAGTACTTC.

The V gene is TRBV24-1, the J gene TRBJ2-5; 9 positions match TRBD1. The CDR3 is made up of 17 amino acids. Germline trimming cut 3 bases from V and 2 bases from J; bases unmatched to any gene: 9. Germline-derived CDR1 and CDR2 are KGHDR and SFDVKD. The CDR3: CATSDTLQGAAQETQYF. The CDR3 DNA reads as TGTGCCACCAGTGATACCCTACAGGGGGCTGCGCAAGAGACCCAGTACTTC.

This clone has a single count. The chain joins TRBV7-9 to TRBJ1-1; D is uncertain. Germline CDR1 reads SEHNR; CDR2 reads FQNEAQ (reference sequence). V shed 5 bases and J shed 12 bases, with 13 bases lying between them. CDR3 size: 11 residues. The CDR3 here is CASSPDRRTFF. The CDR3 coding sequence is TGTGCCAGCAGCCCGGACCGGAGGACTTTCTTT.

This clone showed up just a few times. This chain joins TRBV19 and TRBJ2-7; 7 bases map to TRBD2. CDR3 length: 15 amino acids. The germline V gene has CDR1 LNHDA and CDR2 SQIVND (reference sequence). J was trimmed by 5 bases and V by 7 bases; bases with no gene match: 14. CDR3 sequence: CASKVGRRETDEQYF. The CDR3 DNA follows: TGTGCCAGTAAGGTCGGTAGGCGGGAGACGGACGAGCAGTACTTC.

The chain employs TRBV6-2 or TRBV6-3 and TRBJ2-3; D perhaps matches TRBD2 (6 bases). Germline CDR1 and CDR2: MNHEY and SVGEGT. V shed 2 bases and J shed 4 bases, with 22 bases lying between them. This CDR3 is built from 18 residues. CDR3 DNA sequence: TGTGCCAGCAGTTACGACAGTGGGGGACTCGAGGGCCCAGATACGCAGTATTTT. Its protein product is CASSYDSGGLEGPDTQYF.

The chain combines TRBV10-3 with TRBJ2-1, with 10 bases matching TRBD1. Germline assignment: CDR1 ENHRY and CDR2 SYGVKD. CDR3 length: 12 amino acids. The ends lost 6 bases at V and 8 bases at J; junction bases unmatched: 1. CDR3 sequence: CAIRDRGDEQFF. The CDR3 DNA reads as TGTGCCATCAGGGACAGGGGGGATGAGCAGTTCTTC.